Following are 16 T cell receptor beta chains from one sample sequenced in a study of T cells after yellow fever vaccination (dated by TCRdb to between 2019 and 2020). Library prep was done by 5' RACE. Sequencer: Illumina HiSeq 2500. The raw public reads went through TCRdb reprocessing: fastp at Q25, MiXCR clone calling, in-frame beta chains kept. Each CDR3 protein gets just one entry, which takes the most common genes and DNA from the rows behind it. The sample has around 300,000 distinct CDR3 sequences on record, 13% of them singletons. About 0.54% of the sample comes from the top ten. In the paper's terms, the treatment or condition label means: live attenuated yellow fever vaccine strain. This material consisted of CD4+ T cells sorted from PBMCs, taken 45 days after the yellow fever booster vaccination. The receptors were sampled from a man younger than 40 who received the YFV17D yellow fever vaccine.

The J gene is TRBJ2-3, the V gene TRBV7-2; D is perhaps TRBD2 (6 bases). The germline gives CDR1 SGHTA, CDR2 FQGNSA. V was trimmed by 2 bases and J by 2 bases, leaving 11 bases between them. There are 15 residues in the CDR3. The CDR3 region is CASSLNQGLTDTQYF. The CDR3 DNA sequence: TGTGCCAGCAGCTTAAATCAGGGACTCACAGATACGCAGTATTTT.

V gene TRBV6-1 combines with J gene TRBJ2-7; 7 bases are shared with TRBD1. After removal of 6 bases from V and 3 bases from J, the junction contained 8 bases not matched to a gene. The CDR3 consists of 14 residues. Germline CDR1 and CDR2: MNHNS and SASEGT. The DNA for the CDR3 is TGTGCCAGCAGGAACCTAGGGGGCCGCTACGAGCAGTACTTC. This gives the protein CASRNLGGRYEQYF.

This clonotype was seen more than once but under ten times. The chain carries TRBV20-1 and TRBJ2-7, with 7 bases matching TRBD1. V was pared by 0 bases and J by 2 bases, with 7 bases of the junction left unmatched. CDR1 is DFQATT, CDR2 SNEGSKA, per germline (reference sequence). CDR3 length: 15 amino acids. CDR3 protein: CSARDAGQDPYEQYF. The CDR3 DNA reads as TGCAGTGCTAGAGACGCCGGACAGGACCCCTACGAGCAGTACTTC.

The rearrangement joins TRBV7-3 to TRBJ2-3; D is ambiguous. From germline, CDR1 is SGHTA and CDR2 FQGTGA. The V end lost 5 bases, the J end lost 1 base, and 10 bases lay between the germline ends. CDR3 length: 14 amino acids. The CDR3 sequence: CASSPSTGTDTQYF. The CDR3 DNA sequence: TGTGCCAGCAGCCCCTCGACTGGCACAGATACGCAGTATTTT.

V and J are TRBV11-2 and TRBJ1-1; D is possibly TRBD1 (5 bases). Germline lookup yields CDR1 SGHAT and CDR2 FQNNGV. The CDR3 is 11 residues long. With 3 bases removed from V and 11 bases from J, the gap between germline ends came to 10 bases. This CDR3 reads CASSFGRVAFF. The DNA of the CDR3 is TGTGCCAGCAGCTTCGGCAGGGTGGCTTTCTTT.

The chain has TRBV20-1 and TRBJ1-1; D is ambiguous. Per germline, CDR1 DFQATT and CDR2 SNEGSKA (reference sequence). V lost 6 bases and J 1 base, leaving 12 bases between the germline ends. There are 13 residues in the CDR3. CDR3 coding DNA: TGCAGTGCCGACGAAGGACCGAACACTGAAGCTTTCTTT. Its translation is CSADEGPNTEAFF.

This clonotype was seen at least ten times. DNA of the CDR3: TGTGCCAGCAGGCAAACAGAGACCCAGTACTTC. It codes for CASRQTETQYF. The chain links TRBV12-3 or TRBV12-4 to TRBJ2-5; D unresolved. The CDR3 totals 11 residues. V dropped 6 bases and J dropped 4 bases, with 6 bases sitting between them.

The chain links TRBV12-3 or TRBV12-4 to TRBJ2-3; D ambiguous. The CDR3 extends over 11 amino acids. V gave up 6 bases and J gave up 8 bases, with 9 bases separating them. This CDR3 is CASSVTGTQYF. In DNA form, the CDR3 reads TGTGCCAGCAGCGTAACGGGTACGCAGTATTTT.

The chain is built from TRBV20-1 and TRBJ1-6; D is unresolved. CDR1 is DFQATT and CDR2 is SNEGSKA in the germline V gene (reference sequence). This CDR3 region has 12 residues. The V gene lost 2 bases and the J gene lost 6 bases, with 5 bases spanning the gap. CDR3 DNA: TGCAGTGCTAGATTGGCTAATTCACCCCTCCACTTT. This encodes CSARLANSPLHF.

The chain is built from TRBV20-1 and TRBJ2-7; tentatively, D is TRBD2 (5 bases). Germline V CDR1 and CDR2: DFQATT, SNEGSKA (reference sequence). Trimming cost V 4 bases and J 5 bases, with 9 bases left between them. The CDR3 is made up of 11 amino acids. The chain's CDR3 is CSATGKDEQYF. The CDR3 region has the DNA TGCAGTGCTACCGGGAAGGACGAGCAGTACTTC.

The sample holds a few counts of this clonotype. The rearrangement joins TRBV19 to TRBJ1-5; possibly TRBD1 for D (5 bases). The length of the CDR3 is 14 residues. Germline V CDR1 and CDR2: LNHDA, SQIVND (reference sequence). Trimming removed 6 bases from V and 3 bases from J, with 12 bases in between. The CDR3 protein is CASRYRDPNQPQHF. CDR3 bases: TGTGCCAGTAGGTACCGGGACCCCAATCAGCCCCAGCATTTT.

The J gene is TRBJ2-7, the V gene TRBV5-1; D call uncertain. Germline V gives CDR1 SGHRS, CDR2 YFSETQ. This CDR3 region has 14 residues. V was trimmed by 0 bases and J by 1 base, leaving 8 bases between them. CDR3 in amino acids: CASSLADVSYEQYF. CDR3 sequence (DNA): TGCGCCAGCAGCTTGGCAGACGTATCCTACGAGCAGTACTTC.

This chain connects TRBV28 to TRBJ2-7; 10 nucleotides align to TRBD2. The CDR3 consists of 17 residues. CDR1 MDHEN and CDR2 SYDVKM come from the germline V gene. V lost 3 bases and J lost 2; bases outside the gene matches: 10. CDR3 region: CASSFPLSGRVTYEQYF. CDR3 coding DNA: TGTGCCAGCAGTTTCCCCCTCAGCGGGAGGGTGACCTACGAGCAGTACTTC.

This sequence joins TRBV7-9 and TRBJ2-7; D perhaps matches TRBD2 (6 bases). The CDR3 is 16 residues long. Germline V CDR1 and CDR2: SEHNR, FQNEAQ (reference sequence). Trimming took 3 bases from V and 6 from J, leaving 21 bases between them. In DNA, the CDR3 is TGTGCCAGCAGCTTTCGTACCGGGAGCAACCAAACCGAGCAGTACTTC. Protein sequence: CASSFRTGSNQTEQYF.

This chain links TRBV6-5 with TRBJ1-1; 9 bases align to TRBD1. The V gene end was trimmed by 7 bases and the J gene end by 9 bases; junction bases not matched to a gene: 3. This CDR3 region has 11 residues. Germline V gene data show CDR1 as MNHEY and CDR2 as SVGAGI. Here the CDR3 reads CASTGTGQAFF. The CDR3 DNA follows: TGTGCCAGCACCGGGACAGGGCAAGCTTTCTTT.

The chain uses TRBV5-1 and TRBJ2-7, with 16 bases identical to TRBD2. Trimming removed 2 bases from V and 7 bases from J; junction bases left unmatched: 3. The CDR3 runs 15 residues. CDR1 and CDR2 (germline): SGHRS, YFSETQ. The CDR3 loop reads CASSLGTSGRDEQYF. The CDR3 DNA is TGCGCCAGCAGCTTAGGGACTAGCGGGAGGGATGAGCAGTACTTC.